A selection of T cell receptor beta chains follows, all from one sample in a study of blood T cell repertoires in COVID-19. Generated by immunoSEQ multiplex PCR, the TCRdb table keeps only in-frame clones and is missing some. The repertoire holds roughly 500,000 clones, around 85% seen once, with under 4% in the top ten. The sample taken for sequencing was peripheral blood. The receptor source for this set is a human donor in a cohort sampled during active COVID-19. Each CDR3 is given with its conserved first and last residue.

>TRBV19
CASSMTAEAFF
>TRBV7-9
CASSLVLQGTEAFF
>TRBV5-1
CASSLGSSYEQYF
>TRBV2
CASSPAGGTTDTQYF
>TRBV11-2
CASSSAGQGPIYGYTF
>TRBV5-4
CASSSAPAGGQETQYF
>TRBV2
CASRVTGLNNSPLHF
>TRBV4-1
CASSLRLTSGELFF
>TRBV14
CASSQDFPGSGEKLFF
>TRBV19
CASSIDGGARNSAFF
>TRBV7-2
CASSLEGARGYTF
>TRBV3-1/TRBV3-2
CASSQDLQVSNQPQHF
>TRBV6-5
CASSYSTWLAETQYF
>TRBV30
CAWSRGQTNNSPLHF
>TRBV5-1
CASSDRVGSSYNEQFF
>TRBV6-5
CASSYFPGFGYTF
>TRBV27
CASSTVRGINEKLFF
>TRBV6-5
CASREDREVITEAFF
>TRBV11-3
CASSLWGTGYNEQFF
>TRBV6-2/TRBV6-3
CASSYGQSNYGYTF
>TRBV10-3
CATVGLAGGSYNEQFF
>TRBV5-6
CASSSITGAYEQYF
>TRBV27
CASSLSGREAFF
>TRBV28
CASSLGGSLRSGELFF
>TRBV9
CASSVAGNEKLFF
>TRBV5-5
CASSVGGTGKLGEQFF
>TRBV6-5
CASRRGTGVSEAFF
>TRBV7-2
CASSLQVAGKDTQYF
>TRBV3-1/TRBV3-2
CASSQGVQGSNIQYF
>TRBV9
CASSQGGVYGYTF
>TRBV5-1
CASAGQISTDTQYF